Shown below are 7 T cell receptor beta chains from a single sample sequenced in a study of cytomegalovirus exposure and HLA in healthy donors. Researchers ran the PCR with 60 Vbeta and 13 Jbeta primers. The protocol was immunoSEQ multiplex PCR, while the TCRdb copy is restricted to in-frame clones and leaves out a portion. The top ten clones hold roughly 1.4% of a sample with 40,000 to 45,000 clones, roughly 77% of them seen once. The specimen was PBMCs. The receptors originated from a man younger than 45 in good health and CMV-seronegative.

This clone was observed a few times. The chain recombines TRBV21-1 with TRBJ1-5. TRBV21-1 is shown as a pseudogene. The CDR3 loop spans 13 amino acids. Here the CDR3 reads CICEGICNQPQHF. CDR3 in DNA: TGTATCTGTGAGGGAATATGCAATCAGCCCCAGCATTTT.

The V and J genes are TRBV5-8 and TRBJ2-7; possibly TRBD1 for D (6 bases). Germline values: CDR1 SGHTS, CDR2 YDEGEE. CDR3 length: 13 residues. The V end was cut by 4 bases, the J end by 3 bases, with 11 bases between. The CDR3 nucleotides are TGTGCCAGCAGCCAGGACAGTTACTACGAGCAGTACTTC. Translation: CASSQDSYYEQYF.

The CDR3 coding sequence is TGTGCCAGCAGCTCGCGGGGGGCAGAGACCCAGTACTTC. It encodes CASSSRGAETQYF. This sequence joins TRBV5-4 and TRBJ2-5; 8 nucleotides agree with TRBD2. Per the germline V gene, CDR1 is SGHNT and CDR2 is YYREEE (reference sequence). Trimming cost V 3 bases and J 4 bases; bases outside gene matches: 2. This CDR3 region has 13 residues.

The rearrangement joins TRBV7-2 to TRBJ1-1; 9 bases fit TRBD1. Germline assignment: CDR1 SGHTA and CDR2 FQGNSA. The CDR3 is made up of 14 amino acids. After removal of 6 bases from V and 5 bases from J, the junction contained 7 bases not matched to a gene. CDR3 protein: CASRRRQGGTEAFF. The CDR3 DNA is TGTGCCAGCAGAAGGAGACAGGGGGGGACTGAAGCTTTCTTT.

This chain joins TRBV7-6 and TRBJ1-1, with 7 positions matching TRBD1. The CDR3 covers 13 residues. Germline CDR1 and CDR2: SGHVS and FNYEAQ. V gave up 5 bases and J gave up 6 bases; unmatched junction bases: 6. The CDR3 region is CASSLGQAPEAFF. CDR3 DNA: TGTGCCAGCAGCCTCGGACAGGCTCCTGAAGCTTTCTTT.

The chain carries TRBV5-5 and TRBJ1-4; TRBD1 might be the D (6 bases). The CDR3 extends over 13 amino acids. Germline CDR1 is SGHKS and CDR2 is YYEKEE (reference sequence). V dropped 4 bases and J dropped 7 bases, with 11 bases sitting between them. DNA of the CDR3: TGTGCCAGCAGCCAGGGGAGCGGTGAAAAACTGTTTTTT. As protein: CASSQGSGEKLFF.

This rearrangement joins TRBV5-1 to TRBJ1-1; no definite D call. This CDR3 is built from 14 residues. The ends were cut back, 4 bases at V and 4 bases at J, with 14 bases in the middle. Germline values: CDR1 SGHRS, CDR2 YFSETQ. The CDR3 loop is CASSPSGGTTEAFF. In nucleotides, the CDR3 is TGCGCCAGCAGCCCCTCGGGTGGTACCACTGAAGCTTTCTTT.